The subject of this entry is one T cell receptor (beta chain). The antigen is unknown. At one end, the junction sequence differs from germline, possibly due to a read error. This entry comes from a study of neurological immune-mediated disorders. Whole-study findings and limits: The greatest degree of TCR clonal expansion was observed in HTLV-1-associated myelopathy, with the lowest in multiple sclerosis, below that of healthy controls. Subjects shared no identical expanded-clone CDR3 amino acid sequences, suggesting private TCR-beta repertoires in all groups.

The authors made cDNA by 5'RACE with 10-nucleotide random UMIs. TCRdb re-derived calls from the 5' RACE reads in MiXCR, one entry per CDR3 protein. The sample holds approximately 74,000 distinct CDR3 sequences, roughly 9% seen once. Where libraries were unsorted, they were derived from 2 million PBMCs stored at -80 degrees C. The sequenced sample consisted of PBMCs. This sequence was found in a man aged 50-60 years in good health.

CDR3 bases: TGTGTCAGCAGCGCACGGACTAGCGGGATATTCGATGAGCCGTTCTTC. Amino acids: CVSSARTSGIFDEPFF. V is TRBV7-3 and J is TRBJ2-1; TRBD2 matches at 12 bases. Germline V CDR1 and CDR2: SGHTA, FQGTGA. The CDR3 has 16 residues.